This TCR beta chain was sequenced during a study of T-cell memory formation after mild COVID-19. Study background: Among the donors, TCR clusters were largely specific to each donor. Whole-study findings and limits: CD4+ clones that contracted lay mainly in CM and EM; CD8+ ones lay in EMRA.

V lost 1 base to trimming and J lost 3 bases, with 6 bases between them. The CDR3 is 13 residues long. Germline V lookup: CDR1 MDHEN, CDR2 SYDVKM. This clonotype has only a few counts. Its cognate antigen is unknown. Researchers used 5'RACE with constant-segment primers to make TCR alpha and TCR beta cDNA libraries that carry sample barcodes and UMIs. TCRdb called the 5' RACE reads again in MiXCR, with one record for every CDR3 protein. The repertoire consists of under 450,000 distinct CDR3 sequences, with roughly 19% occurring once and the leading ten covering 21%. J is TRBJ1-2 and V is TRBV28; no clear D. Sequenced: PBMCs or a T cell subset sorted from them (not recorded which). This TCR was sampled from a man younger than 35 who had mild COVID-19 (a few samples of this study predate the infection). Cell type and time point are not known. For the CDR3, the DNA is TGTGCCAGCAGTTTATCGACTGACTATGGCTACACCTTC. This encodes CASSLSTDYGYTF.